The entry below describes one TCR beta chain. This clone was counted a single time. Its antigen is not yet known. Within one base of it there is no much larger clone, and no base qualities were kept. The method behind the library was the immunoSEQ multiplex PCR assay. Per the source publication's procedure: A statistical classification framework was built to diagnose cytomegalovirus status from the catalog of TCR beta chain sequences. The source is immuneACCESS, and TCRdb retained only in-frame sequences with V and J called. Part of the clones is not carried over; for the studies checked, unresolved V genes explain less than half of this, and the remainder is unexplained. V and J calls and clone size are as listed in that table; D and trimming were resolved from the DNA. Here the sample has 120,000 to 150,000 clones; approximately 88% occur a single time. The top ten clonotypes cover less than 5.5% of the sample.

The donors belonged to the validation cohort of around 120 subjects, which was separate from the approximately 610-subject first cohort. This sample was included in a study of cytomegalovirus exposure and HLA in healthy donors (dated by TCRdb to 2015 to 2018). Turning to the overall study: A later analysis indicated that the 120 validation repertoires were generated on the platform also employed for the approximately 700 repertoires of the first cohort. The aim of the study was to test whether cataloging public T cell receptors could identify signatures of past pathogen exposure. Along with the roughly 670-subject first cohort, a separate validation cohort of over a hundred different subjects was used. The study combined high-throughput TCR immunosequencing, statistical association of individual TCRs with disease status, and machine learning to predict cytomegalovirus infection status.

The paper's findings and limits, for the study overall: The authors suggested that the approach could potentially be extended to other disease states and immunological phenotypes. Cytomegalovirus status was reported to be diagnosed by the classifier with high specificity and sensitivity in both the original and validation cohorts. In vitro tests confirmed that a few of the cytomegalovirus-associated TCR beta chains recognize cytomegalovirus antigens. All 120 repertoires were used to score co-occurrence in the validation cohort in a later analysis, because that analysis had no HLA typing for the cohort. Most TCR sequences were observed very rarely across donors, whereas some public TCRs were present in many individuals. In the study, approximately 150 TCR beta chains were listed as associated with cytomegalovirus. In a later analysis, TCRs clustered in the first cohort were found to also tend to co-occur in the roughly 120 validation repertoires, with roughly 93% of cluster scores above 0.

Ends trimmed: V by 2 bases, J by 3 bases; bases unmatched to a gene: 5. From the cysteine up to the phenylalanine, the CDR3 has a length of 16 residues. The only DNA kept is the CDR3, 48 bases in frame from the first base. The germline V gene supplies CDR1 SGHVS and CDR2 FQNEAQ. This clonotype was sampled from a man in his late teens or twenties in good health and CMV-seropositive. The sample comprised PBMCs. Rearrangement joined TRBV7-8 to TRBJ2-3; 10 bases in the middle match TRBD2. The CDR3 protein: CASSLSSGRWTDTQYF. The DNA reads TGTGCCAGCAGCTTAAGTAGCGGGAGGTGGACAGATACGCAGTATTTT.